This TCR beta chain was found in a study of cytomegalovirus exposure and HLA in healthy donors. Every donor was a healthy person donating bone marrow. Concerning this clone itself: Its antigen is as yet unknown.

Germline V gives CDR1 MNHEY, CDR2 SVGAGI. The CDR3 spans 14 residues. Trimming removed 0 bases at V and 7 bases at J, with 10 bases between. Broader study findings: Reports showed the classifier diagnosing cytomegalovirus status with high specificity and sensitivity. Sequencing artifact likely explains a cluster of highly shared sequence variants.

The PCR employed 60 Vbeta primers together with 13 Jbeta primers. Original data processing: Later reanalysis found around 84 million unique TCR beta chains, some 10 million of them shared. Repertoires were generated with immunoSEQ multiplex PCR, while TCRdb's copy carries only in-frame clones and drops some. V and J calls and clone size are those listed in that table; D and trimming were worked out from the DNA. In the table there are more than 90,000 clones, around three quarters of which are singletons. This chain uses TRBV6-5 with TRBJ2-1, with D possibly TRBD1 on 6 matching bases. The receptor comes from a young man in good health and CMV-seropositive. The source material was PBMCs. CDR3 amino acids: CASSYSVRGNEQFF. In nucleotides, the CDR3 is TGTGCCAGCAGTTACTCAGTCAGGGGTAATGAGCAGTTCTTC.